This TCR beta chain is drawn from a study of PD-1 blockade in mismatch repair-deficient tumors. A note on this clone: No antigen is known for it.

The method was immunoSEQ multiplex PCR; TCRdb's version includes in-frame clones alone and lacks a portion of them. The sample records around 25,000 clones, under 85% being singletons. The CDR3 runs to 16 residues. Germline V gene data show CDR1 as KGHSH and CDR2 as LQKENI. Unmatched junction bases numbered 6, after V lost 1 base and J lost 1 base. Mismatch repair deficiency was confirmed in all patients, by PCR or immunohistochemistry. TCRs were sequenced from three patients responding to pembrolizumab. The study's findings and limits: Rapid post-treatment expansion, then contraction, generally preceding radiologic response, marked tumor-resident clones.

This chain connects TRBV18 to TRBJ2-5; 7 nucleotides align to TRBD1. The input for sequencing was peripheral blood, taken 12 weeks after starting pembrolizumab. The clonotype comes from an adult with mismatch repair-deficient cancer. The CDR3 is CASSPRGRGIQETQYF. The CDR3 nucleotides are TGTGCCAGCTCACCACGGGGCAGGGGGATCCAAGAGACCCAGTACTTC. The complete variable domain, with remaining parts taken from reference TRBV18 and TRBJ2-5, reads NAGVMQNPRHLVRRRGQEARLRCSPMKGHSHVYWYRQLPEEGLKFMVYLQKENIIDESGMPKERFSAEFPKEGPSILRIQQVVRGDSAAYFCASSPRGRGIQETQYFGPGTRLLVL.